The sequence of this T cell receptor beta chain was determined in a study of T cells in Graves' hyperthyroidism and ophthalmopathy. Study conclusions and caveats: Most thyroid clonotypes expanded above 0.001 were also detected in blood.

This CDR3 has 11 residues. V lost 4 bases to trimming and J lost 4 bases, with 7 bases between them. CDR1 is SQVTM and CDR2 is ANQGSEA in the germline V gene. Researchers amplified the TCR beta CDR3 regions from RNA transcripts. A first-round RT-PCR of the TCR CDR3 used the HTBI primer set. TCRdb re-derived calls from the multiplex PCR reads in MiXCR, one entry per CDR3 protein. Of a few hundred thousand distinct CDR3 sequences listed, just over 45% were seen once; the top ten hold around 17%. A note on this clonotype: Antigen: not known.

Exclusion followed for patients with uncontrolled infection, other autoimmune disease, pregnancy or lactation. The diagnoses drew upon clinical symptoms, serum thyroxine and TRAb, thyroid ultrasound and orbital computed tomography. What was sequenced was peripheral blood or thyroid tissue (not recorded which). The receptor was isolated from an adult woman with Graves' disease, either hyperthyroidism or ophthalmopathy (not recorded which). V is TRBV29-1 and J is TRBJ2-5; D is uncertain. The CDR3 reads CSVAVGETQYF. The CDR3 DNA follows: TGCAGCGTTGCAGTGGGAGAGACCCAGTACTTC.